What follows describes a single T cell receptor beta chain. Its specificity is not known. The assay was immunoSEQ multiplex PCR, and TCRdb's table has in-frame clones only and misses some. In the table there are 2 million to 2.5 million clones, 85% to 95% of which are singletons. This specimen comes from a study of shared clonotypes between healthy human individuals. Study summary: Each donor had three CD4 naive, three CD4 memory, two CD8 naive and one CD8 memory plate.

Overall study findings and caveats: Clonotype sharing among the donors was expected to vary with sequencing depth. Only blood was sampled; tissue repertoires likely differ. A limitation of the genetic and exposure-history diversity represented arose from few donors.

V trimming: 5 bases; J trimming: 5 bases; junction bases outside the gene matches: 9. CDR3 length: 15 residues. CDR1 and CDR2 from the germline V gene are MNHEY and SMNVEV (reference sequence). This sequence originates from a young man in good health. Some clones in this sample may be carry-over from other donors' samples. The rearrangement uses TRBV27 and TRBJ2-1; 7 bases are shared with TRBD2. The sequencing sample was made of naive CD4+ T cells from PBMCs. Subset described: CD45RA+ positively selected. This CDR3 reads CASSPRGRGDNEQFF. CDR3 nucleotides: TGTGCCAGCAGTCCCCGGGGGAGGGGAGACAATGAGCAGTTCTTC.